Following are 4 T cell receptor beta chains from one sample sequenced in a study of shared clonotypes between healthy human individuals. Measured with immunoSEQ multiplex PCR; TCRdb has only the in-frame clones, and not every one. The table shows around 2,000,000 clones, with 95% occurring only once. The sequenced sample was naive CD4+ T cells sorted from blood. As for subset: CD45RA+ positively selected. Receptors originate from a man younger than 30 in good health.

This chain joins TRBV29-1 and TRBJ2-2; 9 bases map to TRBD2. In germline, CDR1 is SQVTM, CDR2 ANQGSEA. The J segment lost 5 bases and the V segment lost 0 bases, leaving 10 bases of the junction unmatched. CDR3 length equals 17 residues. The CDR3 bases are TGCAGCGTTGAAGATGGCTTGCTAGCGGGAAGTACCGGGGAGCTGTTTTTT. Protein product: CSVEDGLLAGSTGELFF.

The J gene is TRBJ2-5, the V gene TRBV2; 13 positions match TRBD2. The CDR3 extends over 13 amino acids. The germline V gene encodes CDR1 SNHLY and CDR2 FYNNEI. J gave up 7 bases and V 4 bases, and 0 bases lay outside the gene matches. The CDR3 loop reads CASSGLAGGTQYF. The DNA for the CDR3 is TGTGCCAGCAGTGGACTAGCGGGAGGGACCCAGTACTTC.

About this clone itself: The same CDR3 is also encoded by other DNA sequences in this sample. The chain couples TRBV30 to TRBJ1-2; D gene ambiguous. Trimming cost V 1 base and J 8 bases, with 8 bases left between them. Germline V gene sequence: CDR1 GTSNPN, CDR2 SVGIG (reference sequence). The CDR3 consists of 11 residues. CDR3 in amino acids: CAWSDREGYTF. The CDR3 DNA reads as TGTGCCTGGAGTGACCGAGAAGGCTACACCTTC.

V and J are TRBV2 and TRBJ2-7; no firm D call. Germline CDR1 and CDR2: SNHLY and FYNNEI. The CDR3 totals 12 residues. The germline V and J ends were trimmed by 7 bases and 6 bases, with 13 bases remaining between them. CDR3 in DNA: TGTGCCAGCACCCCCCAAGTGGGCGAGCAGTACTTC. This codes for CASTPQVGEQYF.